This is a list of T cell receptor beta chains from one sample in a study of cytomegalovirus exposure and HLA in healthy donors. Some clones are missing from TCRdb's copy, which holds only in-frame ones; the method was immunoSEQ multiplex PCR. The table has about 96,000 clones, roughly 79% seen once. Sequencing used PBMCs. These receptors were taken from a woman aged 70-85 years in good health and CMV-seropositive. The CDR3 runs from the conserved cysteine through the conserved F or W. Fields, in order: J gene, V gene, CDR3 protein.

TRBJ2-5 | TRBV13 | CASTDTTSRQETQYF
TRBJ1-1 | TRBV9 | CASSLGEGWNTEAFF
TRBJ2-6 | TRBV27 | CASSLRLAGAWGANVLTF
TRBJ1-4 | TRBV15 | CATSMSSGTGYEKLFF
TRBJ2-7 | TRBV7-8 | CASTEAQREINEQYF
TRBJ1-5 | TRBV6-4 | CASSDSKPAGNQPQHF
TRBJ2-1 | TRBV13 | CASSSPFEGKGSYNEQFF
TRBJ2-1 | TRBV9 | CASSVGLADYNEQFF
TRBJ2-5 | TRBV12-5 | CASGHDRGETQYF
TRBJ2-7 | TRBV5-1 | CASSETYEQYF
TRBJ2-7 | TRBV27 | CASSGRGTGVDEQYF
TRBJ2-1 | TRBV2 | CASSRRLAGDEQFF
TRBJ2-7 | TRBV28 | CASSLNGAGGLYEQYF
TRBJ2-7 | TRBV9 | CASSERDRPYEQYF
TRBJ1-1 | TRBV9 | CASSVGLLNTEAFF
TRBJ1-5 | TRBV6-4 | CASSERDRVGNQPQHF
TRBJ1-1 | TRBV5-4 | CASSFYRGTEAFF
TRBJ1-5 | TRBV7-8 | CASSPGRGQANQPQHF
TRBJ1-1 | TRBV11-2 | CASSLVAPEAFF
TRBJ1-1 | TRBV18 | CASSPAQGVNTEAFF
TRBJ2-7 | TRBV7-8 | CASSRAGTGNYEQYF
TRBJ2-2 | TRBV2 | CAGGGLAGPTTGELFF
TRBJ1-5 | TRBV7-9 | CASSPTGSNQPQHF
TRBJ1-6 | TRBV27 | CASSLIRGGSPLHF
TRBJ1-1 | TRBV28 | CASSPTTGIRENTEAFF
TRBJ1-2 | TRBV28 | CASSPPIGAQGYTF
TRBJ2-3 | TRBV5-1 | CASSPVRVTDTQYF
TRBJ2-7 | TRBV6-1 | CASYLQQGARDEQYF